This T cell receptor beta chain appears in the sequencing data of a study of CD8 T cells in Susac syndrome. This CDR3 has 15 residues. V was clipped by 7 bases and J by 0 bases, with 13 bases between them. Study observations and caveats: As the study acknowledged, the number of individuals in its TCR sequencing and HLA analysis was relatively small.

Reverse transcription used roughly 0.5 to 1 ug RNA and random hexamers. Amplification of TCR beta CDR3 was carried out by immunoSEQ multiplex PCR, which covered 54 Vbeta and 13 Jbeta segments. TCRdb used MiXCR to reprocess the immunoSEQ multiplex PCR reads, holding one entry per CDR3 protein. This sample carries approximately 170,000 distinct CDR3 sequences, 92% of them seen once, and the ten largest clones take roughly 0.08%. Points on this clonotype: Antigen specificity is unknown.

TCR beta sequencing covered blood CD8+ and CD4+ T cells. Healthy donors were controls matched for age and sex. The sample consisted of CD4+ T cells from PBMCs. The sequence was obtained from a human donor in good health. This chain links TRBV12-3 or TRBV12-4 with TRBJ2-1; weak D call: TRBD2 (5 bases). The CDR3 loop is CASTKGGGSYNEQFF. In DNA, the CDR3 is TGTGCCAGCACCAAAGGCGGAGGCTCCTACAATGAGCAGTTCTTC.